What follows are 31 T cell receptor beta chains derived from one specimen sequenced in a study of blood T cell repertoires in COVID-19. TCRdb's copy holds only in-frame clones and misses some; the assay was immunoSEQ multiplex PCR. The table shows over 350,000 clones, with 87% occurring only once. The sequencing input was PBMCs or T cells enriched from blood (not recorded which). The receptors derive from a young woman with acute COVID-19.

The chain couples TRBV7-9 to TRBJ1-1; D is unresolved. V was shortened by 2 bases and J by 5 bases, with 6 bases between the two germline ends. CDR1 and CDR2 from the germline V gene are SEHNR and FQNEAQ (reference sequence). This CDR3 is 12 amino acids long. The chain's CDR3 is CASSLFGTEAFF. CDR3 DNA: TGTGCCAGCAGCTTATTCGGGACTGAAGCTTTCTTT.

The chain couples TRBV5-1 to TRBJ2-5, with 8 nucleotides matching TRBD2. Trimming cost V 4 bases and J 5 bases; bases outside gene matches: 10. Germline V gene sequence: CDR1 SGHRS, CDR2 YFSETQ. CDR3 size: 15 residues. DNA of the CDR3: TGCGCCAGCAGCCCGGGACTAGGAAGGTTGGAGACCCAGTACTTC. It translates to CASSPGLGRLETQYF.

The gene calls are TRBV7-8 and TRBJ1-1, with 7 bases matching TRBD1. The CDR3 runs 17 residues. J gave up 1 base and V 4 bases, and 12 bases lay outside the gene matches. Per the germline V gene, CDR1 is SGHVS and CDR2 is FQNEAQ. CDR3 sequence (DNA): TGTGCCAGCAGCTCCCTAGGGGGCTGGGCGGCGAACACTGAAGCTTTCTTT. Its translation is CASSSLGGWAANTEAFF.

The chain joins TRBV27 to TRBJ1-2, with 7 bases that match TRBD1. V shed 4 bases, J shed 8 bases, and the junction held 7 bases outside the gene matches. Germline values: CDR1 MNHEY, CDR2 SMNVEV (reference sequence). This CDR3 has 13 amino acids. CDR3 nucleotide sequence: TGTGCCAGCAGTTCGGGATCAGGGGGAGGCTACACCTTC. It translates to CASSSGSGGGYTF.

This clone was counted a few times. The chain joins TRBV5-1 to TRBJ1-6; D is undetermined. CDR3 length: 17 amino acids. The germline V and J ends were trimmed by 0 bases and 0 bases, with 10 bases remaining between them. Germline CDR1 SGHRS, CDR2 YFSETQ. The CDR3 loop reads CASSLAGGSSYNSPLHF. In DNA form, the CDR3 reads TGCGCCAGCAGCTTGGCCGGCGGGAGCTCCTATAATTCACCCCTCCACTTT.

This clone was recorded only once. The V and J genes are TRBV3-1 (or the pseudogene TRBV3-2) and TRBJ1-1, with unresolved D. The CDR3 extends over 12 amino acids. CDR1 and CDR2 from the germline V gene are LGHDT and YNNKEL (reference sequence). Trimming shortened V by 3 bases and J by 11 bases, and 13 bases separated the two germline ends. The CDR3 protein is CASSHSEGVAFF. In DNA form, the CDR3 reads TGTGCCAGCAGCCACTCGGAGGGTGTGGCTTTCTTT.

The chain is built from TRBV29-1 and TRBJ2-7; unclear D gene. CDR1 is SQVTM and CDR2 is ANQGSEA in the germline V gene. The CDR3 has 13 amino acids. V shed 0 bases and J shed 4 bases, with 10 bases lying between them. Here the CDR3 reads CSVEDGSKYEQYF. The CDR3 DNA sequence: TGCAGCGTTGAAGACGGGTCAAAATACGAGCAGTACTTC.

The chain joins TRBV19 to TRBJ1-1; TRBD1 matches at 9 bases. CDR1 and CDR2 from the germline V gene are LNHDA and SQIVND (reference sequence). The CDR3 is 15 amino acids. The junction had 6 bases not matched to a gene; V was cut back by 6 bases and J by 1 base. CDR3 residues: CASSAEQGANTEAFF. The DNA for the CDR3 is TGTGCCAGTAGCGCTGAACAGGGGGCGAACACTGAAGCTTTCTTT.

V is TRBV24-1 and J is TRBJ1-2; a weak D match, TRBD1 (5 bases). The CDR3 extends over 13 amino acids. V was trimmed by 2 bases and J by 14 bases, leaving 17 bases between them. Germline CDR1 is KGHDR and CDR2 is SFDVKD. CDR3 loop: CATSDSTETAQTF. CDR3 nucleotide sequence: TGTGCCACCAGTGATTCAACCGAGACAGCTCAAACCTTC.

CDR3 residues: CASSSGLAHYNEQFF. CDR3 coding DNA: TGTGCCAGTAGTTCGGGACTAGCGCACTACAATGAGCAGTTCTTC. The rearrangement uses TRBV19 and TRBJ2-1, with 10 bases lining up with TRBD2. V lost 5 bases and J lost 3; bases outside the gene matches: 4. The germline gives CDR1 LNHDA, CDR2 SQIVND (reference sequence). CDR3 length: 15 residues. The whole variable domain, remainder taken from reference TRBV19 and TRBJ2-1, is DGGITQSPKYLFRKEGQNVTLSCEQNLNHDAMYWYRQDPGQGLRLIYYSQIVNDFQKGDIAEGYSVSREKKESFPLTVTSAQKNPTAFYLCASSSGLAHYNEQFFGPGTRLTVL.

The chain carries TRBV7-9 and TRBJ2-5; perhaps TRBD1 as D (6 bases). In germline, CDR1 is SEHNR, CDR2 FQNEAQ (reference sequence). The length of the CDR3 is 14 residues. V was cut by 4 bases and J by 2 bases, with 11 bases left in between. The CDR3 reads CASSYGQIQETQYF. The CDR3 DNA reads TGTGCCAGCAGCTATGGACAGATACAAGAGACCCAGTACTTC.

The chain has TRBV28 and TRBJ2-1, with TRBD2 matching 9 bases. V trimming: 6 bases; J trimming: 2 bases; junction bases outside the gene matches: 5. The germline gives CDR1 MDHEN, CDR2 SYDVKM. This CDR3 has 15 residues. The CDR3 DNA is TGTGCCAGCAGCGATAGCGGGAGCCCCTACAATGAGCAGTTCTTC. Its protein is CASSDSGSPYNEQFF.

The chain employs TRBV28 and TRBJ2-7, with D possibly matching TRBD2 (6 bases). The germline V and J ends were trimmed by 7 bases and 2 bases, with 15 bases remaining between them. The CDR3 totals 14 residues. Germline CDR1 and CDR2: MDHEN and SYDVKM. Written as DNA, the CDR3 is TGTGCCAGCAAGCCGGGACTGGGCCCCTACGAGCAGTACTTC. Translated: CASKPGLGPYEQYF.

Turning to this clone: The junction and the germline gene differ at one end; a read error may be behind it. V gene TRBV7-2 combines with J gene TRBJ2-7, with D perhaps TRBD2 (5 bases). The CDR3 length is 12 residues. Germline V lookup: CDR1 SGHTA, CDR2 FQGNSA. This CDR3 is CASSLQNQPRDF. CDR3 nucleotide sequence: TGTGCCAGCAGCTTACAAAATCAACCGCGGGACTTC.

The V gene is TRBV6-5, the J gene TRBJ1-3, with TRBD1 as a possible D gene (6 bases). This CDR3 region has 16 residues. Germline CDR1 is MNHEY and CDR2 is SVGAGI. The V and J ends lost 4 bases and 1 base respectively, with 14 bases between them. The CDR3 DNA is TGTGCCAGCAGTTCCAAAAAAACAGGGTCTGGAAACACCATATATTTT. It translates to CASSSKKTGSGNTIYF.

The sample holds a few counts of this clone. V usage is TRBV4-2 and J usage is TRBJ2-1; D is undetermined. Germline values: CDR1 LGHNA, CDR2 YNFKEQ. The CDR3 sequence is 14 residues long. Between the trimmed V and J ends, which lost 0 bases and 3 bases, there was a span of 6 bases. The CDR3 protein is CASSQDSNYNEQFF. Written as DNA, the CDR3 is TGTGCCAGCAGCCAAGACAGTAACTACAATGAGCAGTTCTTC.

The chain combines TRBV5-1 with TRBJ1-2, with a possible D match to TRBD1 (5 bases). CDR3 size: 15 residues. Germline loops: CDR1 SGHRS, CDR2 YFSETQ. Deletions cut 0 bases from V and 4 bases from J, with 13 bases between. The CDR3 coding sequence is TGCGCCAGCAGCTTGGCCTTCCGGGACTTCTATGGCTACACCTTC. It yields the protein CASSLAFRDFYGYTF.

The genes are TRBV28 and TRBJ2-1; 13 positions match TRBD2. V trimming: 1 base; J trimming: 5 bases; junction bases outside the gene matches: 8. The CDR3 is 18 residues long. CDR1 is MDHEN, CDR2 SYDVKM, per germline. The CDR3 reads CASSLLLAGGPGNNEQFF. In DNA form, the CDR3 reads TGTGCCAGCAGTTTATTACTAGCGGGAGGGCCGGGCAACAATGAGCAGTTCTTC.

The V and J genes are TRBV14 and TRBJ2-1; TRBD2 matches at 14 bases. V lost 4 bases to trimming and J lost 5 bases; unmatched junction nucleotides: 4. Germline V CDR1 and CDR2: SGHDN, FVKESK. This CDR3 spans 16 amino acids. DNA for the CDR3: TGTGCCAGCAGCCCGCGACTAGCGGGGGGGAACAATGAGCAGTTCTTC. Residues: CASSPRLAGGNNEQFF.

The chain uses TRBV28 and TRBJ2-7, with TRBD2 matching 8 bases. Germline CDR1 reads MDHEN; CDR2 reads SYDVKM. This CDR3 is built from 14 residues. With V trimmed by 7 bases and J by 4 bases, 9 bases remained unmatched. The CDR3 DNA reads as TGTGCCAGCAAACTCGGGACTAGTGGTTACGAGCAGTACTTC. Protein product: CASKLGTSGYEQYF.

The chain carries TRBV9 and TRBJ1-3, with D possibly TRBD1 on 6 matching bases. This CDR3 has 14 residues. The ends were cut back, 6 bases at V and 0 bases at J, with 10 bases in the middle. Germline CDR1 and CDR2: SGDLS and YYNGEE. This chain's CDR3 is CASTRDNSGNTIYF. The CDR3 coding sequence is TGTGCCAGCACTCGGGACAACTCTGGAAACACCATATATTTT.

This clone has just a few counts. J is TRBJ2-7 and V is TRBV28; 9 bases are shared with TRBD2. CDR1 and CDR2 (germline): MDHEN, SYDVKM. The CDR3 sequence is 14 residues long. The trim removed 6 bases at V and 5 bases at J, leaving 8 bases unmatched. CDR3 residues: CASSISGRSDEQYF. The CDR3, as DNA: TGTGCCAGCAGCATTAGCGGGAGAAGTGACGAGCAGTACTTC.

The chain carries TRBV5-4 and TRBJ2-7; 7 positions agree with TRBD1. Per germline, CDR1 SGHNT and CDR2 YYREEE (reference sequence). This CDR3 has 14 residues. Trimming took 2 bases from V and 5 from J; bases not matched to a gene: 7. The CDR3 nucleotides are TGTGCCAGCAGCTTATGGGACAGCCGACACGAGCAGTACTTC. Its translation: CASSLWDSRHEQYF.

J is TRBJ2-2 and V is TRBV28; tentatively, D is TRBD1 (6 bases). The germline gives CDR1 MDHEN, CDR2 SYDVKM. V was clipped by 5 bases and J by 4 bases, with 11 bases between them. The CDR3 runs to 14 residues. The CDR3, as DNA: TGTGCCAGCAGTGTCGACAGGTTCACCGGGGAGCTGTTTTTT. Amino acid sequence: CASSVDRFTGELFF.

This sequence joins TRBV2 and TRBJ1-2; D is unresolved. CDR1 and CDR2 from the germline V gene are SNHLY and FYNNEI. Trimming shortened V by 2 bases and J by 8 bases, and 9 bases separated the two germline ends. CDR3 length equals 12 residues. CDR3: CASSERSGGYTF. The CDR3 DNA reads TGTGCCAGCAGTGAACGTAGCGGAGGCTACACCTTC. Together with reference TRBV2 and TRBJ1-2, the CDR3 gives the full variable domain: EPEVTQTPSHQVTQMGQEVILRCVPISNHLYFYWYRQILGQKVEFLVSFYNNEISEKSEIFDDQFSVERPDGSNFTLKIRSTKLEDSAMYFCASSERSGGYTFGSGTRLTVV.

The chain carries TRBV12-3 or TRBV12-4 and TRBJ2-7; no clear D. Deletions cut 5 bases from V and 5 bases from J, with 7 bases between. CDR3 length: 11 residues. The CDR3 bases are TGTGCCAGCAGTCTCCGGGACGAGCAGTACTTC. Translation: CASSLRDEQYF.

The chain carries TRBV10-3 and TRBJ1-3; D unresolved. Germline assignment: CDR1 ENHRY and CDR2 SYGVKD. Trimming shortened V by 2 bases and J by 7 bases, and 15 bases separated the two germline ends. The CDR3 loop spans 15 amino acids. DNA for the CDR3: TGTGCCATCAGTGAGGACGACAAGGAAGTTAACACCATATATTTT. Translating it yields CAISEDDKEVNTIYF.

Of note for this clone: The CDR3 does not close with the conserved phenylalanine or tryptophan, likely indicating a read error. It is unclear where the CDR3 begins or ends on the DNA, so no DNA is shown, and the CDR3 is as TCRdb lists it. The chain is built from TRBV4-1 and TRBJ1-4; the table's D call of TRBD1 was not tested on the DNA. The CDR3 comprises 15 residues, both ends counted. Germline CDR1 is MGHRA and CDR2 is YSYEKL. The CDR3 sequence is CASRQTLLRDRGIWV.

The V call is TRBV7-2, the J call TRBJ1-6, with 7 bases aligning to TRBD1. V lost 5 bases and J lost 9; bases outside the gene matches: 10. In germline, CDR1 is SGHTA, CDR2 FQGNSA. The CDR3 totals 15 residues. The CDR3 protein is CASSRDSPGTSPLHF. Written as DNA, the CDR3 is TGTGCCAGCAGCCGGGACAGTCCCGGTACTTCACCCCTCCACTTT.

This clone showed up just a few times. The chain uses TRBV4-1 and TRBJ1-4; D gene unclear. V lost 6 bases to trimming and J lost 7 bases, with 12 bases between them. The CDR3 has 13 residues. CDR1 is MGHRA, CDR2 YSYEKL, per germline. This chain's CDR3 is CASSNRDTEKLFF. The CDR3 region has the DNA TGCGCCAGCAGTAACAGAGACACTGAAAAACTGTTTTTT.

The chain is built from TRBV4-2 and TRBJ2-7; D is perhaps TRBD2 (7 bases). Germline lookup yields CDR1 LGHNA and CDR2 YNFKEQ. With 1 base removed from V and 0 bases from J, the gap between germline ends came to 19 bases. This CDR3 has 18 residues. The CDR3 is CASSQAAGAGANSYEQYF. CDR3 DNA sequence: TGTGCCAGCAGCCAAGCGGCCGGGGCGGGGGCAAACTCCTACGAGCAGTACTTC.